This T cell receptor (beta chain) was recovered during a study of T cells in localized non-small cell lung cancer. General study findings and limits: A single tumor region was sequenced, leaving heterogeneity possible.

Produced via immunoSEQ multiplex PCR; TCRdb's table is partial and in-frame only. The repertoire consists of 35,000 to 45,000 clones, with around 94% occurring once and the leading ten covering approximately 6.5%. As for this clone: Its antigen is as yet unknown.

The CDR3 contains 14 residues. Trimming left V 0 bases short and J 4 bases short, with 8 bases between. Per the germline V gene, CDR1 is SGHNT and CDR2 is YYREEE (reference sequence). The TCR sequence derives from a female donor aged 60 or older with stage I lung adenocarcinoma. V gene TRBV5-4 combines with J gene TRBJ1-3; D remains unclear. Sequencing was performed on peripheral blood, taken before any cancer treatment. The CDR3 here is CASSLDQRGNTIYF. The DNA for the CDR3 is TGTGCCAGCAGCTTGGATCAGAGGGGAAACACCATATATTTT.